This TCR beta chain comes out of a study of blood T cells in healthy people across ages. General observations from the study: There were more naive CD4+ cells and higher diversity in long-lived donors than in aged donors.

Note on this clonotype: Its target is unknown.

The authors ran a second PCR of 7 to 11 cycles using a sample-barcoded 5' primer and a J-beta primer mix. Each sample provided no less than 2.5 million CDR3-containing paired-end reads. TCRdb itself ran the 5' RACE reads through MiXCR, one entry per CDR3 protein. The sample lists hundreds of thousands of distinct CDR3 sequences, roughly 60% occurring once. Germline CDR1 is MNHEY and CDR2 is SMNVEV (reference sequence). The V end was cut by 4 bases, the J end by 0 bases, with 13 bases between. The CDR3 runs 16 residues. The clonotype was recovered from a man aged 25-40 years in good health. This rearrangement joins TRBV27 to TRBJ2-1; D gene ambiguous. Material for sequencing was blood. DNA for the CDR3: TGTGCCAGCAGTTCGGACGGTGTAAGCTCCTACAATGAGCAGTTCTTC. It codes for CASSSDGVSSYNEQFF.